The present TCR beta chain was sequenced within a study of blood T cell repertoires in COVID-19. Study details: Samples came from the United States, Italy and Spain, spanning acute and convalescent COVID-19. Nucleic acid was either cDNA or gDNA, and it came from T cells, B-cell-depleted T cells, or PBMCs.

The table lists this clone with many counts. The protocol was immunoSEQ multiplex PCR, while the TCRdb copy is restricted to in-frame clones and leaves out a portion. This table has 100,000 or so clones, approximately 86% appearing once. Source material: peripheral blood. The clonotype was recovered from a middle-aged man with active or convalescent COVID-19.

CDR3 residues: CASSLYDWNTEAFF. The CDR3 DNA is TGCGCCAGCAGCCTTTATGACTGGAACACTGAAGCTTTCTTT. J is TRBJ1-1 and V is TRBV4-1; D call uncertain. CDR1 and CDR2 from the germline V gene are MGHRA and YSYEKL. The CDR3 sequence is 14 residues long. The V gene lost 4 bases and the J gene lost 1 base, with 10 bases spanning the gap.